These T cell receptor beta chains were read from a single sample in a study of cytomegalovirus exposure and HLA in healthy donors. Sequenced by immunoSEQ multiplex PCR; TCRdb stores in-frame clones only, minus some. The table shows 150,000 to 180,000 clones, with less than 85% occurring only once. Sequencing was carried out using PBMCs. The receptors shown here come from a woman aged 45-60 years in good health and CMV-seropositive. Each CDR3 is given with its conserved first and last residue. A D gene is named only where the DNA matches it firmly. Not all rows give a size; the values are once, few, many and, for expanded clones, a class.

CDR3	DNA	size	J	V	D
CASSPYGQGASPLHF	TGTGCCAGCAGCCCTTACGGACAGGGGGCTTCACCCCTCCACTTT	-	TRBJ1-6	TRBV7-2	TRBD1
CASSSTGTGAGNTIYF	TGCGCCAGCAGCTCCACCGGGACAGGGGCTGGAAACACCATATATTTT	-	TRBJ1-3	TRBV4-3	TRBD1
CASSHNRVRNTQYF	TGTGCCAGCAGCCATAACAGGGTTCGAAATACGCAGTATTTT	once	TRBJ2-3	TRBV5-4	-
CASSPPSKRNTGELFF	TGTGCCAGCTCACCTCCGTCTAAGAGAAACACCGGGGAGCTGTTTTTT	-	TRBJ2-2	TRBV18	-
CASSPTRGDTQYF	TGTGCCAGCAGCCCGACGAGGGGGGATACGCAGTATTTT	once	TRBJ2-3	TRBV5-5	-
CASSPIGGAFDEQFF	TGTGCCAGCAGCCCAATCGGGGGGGCCTTTGATGAGCAGTTCTTC	-	TRBJ2-1	TRBV2	TRBD2
CASSLRGLGGGNLLPGGELFF	TGTGCCAGCAGCTTAAGGGGCCTCGGCGGGGGAAATTTATTACCGGGCGGGGAGCTGTTTTTT	-	TRBJ2-2	TRBV7-8	TRBD2
CASSLDSSYNEQFF	TGTGCCAGCAGCTTAGACAGCTCCTACAATGAGCAGTTCTTC	few	TRBJ2-1	TRBV11-3	-
CASSLVGGTGNTIYF	TGCGCCAGCAGCTTGGTAGGCGGGACTGGAAACACCATATATTTT	-	TRBJ1-3	TRBV5-1	-
CASSMGGDTQYF	TGTGCCAGTAGTATGGGGGGAGATACGCAGTATTTT	-	TRBJ2-3	TRBV19	-
CASSGGTGQYSSPLHF	TGTGCCAGCAGTGGGGGGACGGGACAGTACTCTTCACCCCTCCACTTT	-	TRBJ1-6	TRBV2	TRBD1
CASSLMAGDYGYTF	TGTGCCAGCAGTTTAATGGCAGGGGACTATGGCTACACCTTC	few	TRBJ1-2	TRBV27	-
CASNNRGRAFF	TGTGCCAGCAATAACAGGGGACGAGCTTTCTTT	few	TRBJ1-1	TRBV25-1	TRBD1
CASSPRSGVSYEQYF	TGTGCCAGCAGCCCTAGAAGCGGGGTTTCCTACGAGCAGTACTTC	-	TRBJ2-7	TRBV9	TRBD2
CASSVGGGGYNEQFF	TGTGCCAGCAGCGTAGGCGGGGGGGGCTACAATGAGCAGTTCTTC	-	TRBJ2-1	TRBV9	TRBD2
CASSLKQGGPTGELFF	TGTGCCAGCAGCCTGAAACAGGGGGGACCCACCGGGGAGCTGTTTTTT	-	TRBJ2-2	TRBV14	TRBD1
CAWSVTGGLGGIQYF	TGTGCCTGGAGTGTTACCGGGGGGCTTGGAGGCATTCAGTACTTC	-	TRBJ2-4	TRBV30	-
CAWSVGAYEQYF	TGTGCCTGGAGTGTAGGGGCCTACGAGCAGTACTTC	-	TRBJ2-7	TRBV30	-
CASSSARGGTGELFF	TGTGCCAGCAGCTCGGCACGGGGAGGTACCGGGGAGCTGTTTTTT	-	TRBJ2-2	TRBV11-1	-
CASSIWEPGNTIYF	TGTGCCAGTAGTATCTGGGAGCCTGGAAACACCATATATTTT	-	TRBJ1-3	TRBV19	-
CASSFYSGGGVDEQFF	TGTGCCAGCAGTTTCTATTCCGGCGGGGGGGTAGATGAGCAGTTCTTC	few	TRBJ2-1	TRBV27	TRBD2
CASSTGGNEQFF	TGTGCCAGCAGTACAGGGGGGAATGAGCAGTTCTTC	-	TRBJ2-1	TRBV13	TRBD1
CASTNGGARNQPQHF	TGTGCCAGCACTAACGGGGGGGCGCGGAATCAGCCCCAGCATTTT	-	TRBJ1-5	TRBV6-6	-
CASSVAVASEQFF	TGTGCCAGCAGCGTAGCGGTGGCGTCTGAGCAGTTCTTC	-	TRBJ2-1	TRBV5-5	-
CASSIRTGQVNQPQHF	TGTGCCAGTAGTATTAGAACGGGACAGGTTAATCAGCCCCAGCATTTT	-	TRBJ1-5	TRBV19	TRBD1
CASSPGGGANTGELFF	TGTGCCAGCTCACCGGGCGGGGGAGCGAACACCGGGGAGCTGTTTTTT	-	TRBJ2-2	TRBV18	TRBD2
CASSRAQGSLAKNIQYF	TGTGCCAGTAGTAGGGCCCAGGGGTCACTAGCCAAAAACATTCAGTACTTC	-	TRBJ2-4	TRBV19	-
CASKRLAKNIQYF	TGTGCCAGCAAGCGATTAGCCAAAAACATTCAGTACTTC	-	TRBJ2-4	TRBV27	-
CASSLPGLASTDTQYF	TGTGCCAGCAGCCTGCCGGGACTAGCTAGCACAGATACGCAGTATTTT	-	TRBJ2-3	TRBV5-6	TRBD2
CAISDPGQGAKVQYF	TGTGCCATCAGTGACCCGGGACAGGGGGCGAAGGTGCAGTACTTC	-	TRBJ2-7	TRBV10-3	TRBD1
CASREGYQPQHF	TGTGCCAGCAGAGAGGGTTATCAGCCCCAGCATTTT	-	TRBJ1-5	TRBV6-1	-
CASSGGDRVLDTQYF	TGTGCCAGCAGCGGAGGGGACAGGGTTCTCGATACGCAGTATTTT	-	TRBJ2-3	TRBV27	TRBD1
CASSLQEAYGYTF	TGTGCCAGCAGCTTACAGGAGGCCTATGGCTACACCTTC	-	TRBJ1-2	TRBV7-2	-
CSVEAPSGGFYEQYF	TGCAGCGTTGAAGCGCCGAGCGGGGGATTCTACGAGCAGTACTTC	-	TRBJ2-7	TRBV29-1	TRBD2
CASSKLAVAYEQYF	TGTGCCAGCAGTAAACTAGCGGTGGCCTACGAGCAGTACTTC	-	TRBJ2-7	TRBV2	TRBD2
CASSDSYEQYF	TGTGCCAGTAGCGACAGTTACGAGCAGTACTTC	-	TRBJ2-7	TRBV19	-
CASSPQGTGYTF	TGTGCCAGCAGTCCACAGGGGACTGGCTACACCTTC	once	TRBJ1-2	TRBV27	TRBD1
CASSASPGSPLHF	TGTGCCAGCAGCGCTTCCCCGGGATCACCCCTCCACTTT	-	TRBJ1-6	TRBV9	-
CASSQQGNNQPQHF	TGTGCCAGCAGCCAACAGGGGAACAATCAGCCCCAGCATTTT	-	TRBJ1-5	TRBV7-8	TRBD1
CASREVGGAGGTEAFF	TGTGCCAGCAGGGAGGTCGGGGGCGCGGGGGGCACTGAAGCTTTCTTT	few	TRBJ1-1	TRBV6-4	-
CAWSAGIGQPQHF	TGTGCCTGGAGTGCGGGGATAGGTCAGCCCCAGCATTTT	-	TRBJ1-5	TRBV30	-
CASSQAGQSNQPQHF	TGTGCCAGCAGCCAAGCCGGACAGAGCAATCAGCCCCAGCATTTT	many	TRBJ1-5	TRBV4-2	-
CASSSERGAYKNIQYF	TGTGCCAGCAGCTCCGAGCGGGGGGCCTACAAAAACATTCAGTACTTC	-	TRBJ2-4	TRBV7-2	TRBD2
CASSTQGSYNEQFF	TGCGCCAGCAGCACACAGGGTTCCTACAATGAGCAGTTCTTC	-	TRBJ2-1	TRBV5-1	-
CASSYSGSRSYGYTF	TGTGCCAGCAGTTACTCGGGCAGCAGGTCCTATGGCTACACCTTC	-	TRBJ1-2	TRBV6-5	-
CASSYATGTGSTEQYF	TGTGCCAGCAGTTACGCGACCGGGACAGGGTCCACAGAGCAGTACTTC	-	TRBJ2-7	TRBV6-5	TRBD1
CSIEGQGDGYTF	TGTTCCATCGAGGGACAGGGAGATGGCTACACCTTC	few	TRBJ1-2	TRBV7-9	TRBD1
CASSMSGGASDEQFF	TGTGCCAGCAGTATGAGCGGGGGGGCCAGCGATGAGCAGTTCTTC	-	TRBJ2-1	TRBV5-6	TRBD2
CSVDTGTSYEQYF	TGCAGCGTTGATACAGGGACCTCCTACGAGCAGTACTTC	-	TRBJ2-7	TRBV29-1	-